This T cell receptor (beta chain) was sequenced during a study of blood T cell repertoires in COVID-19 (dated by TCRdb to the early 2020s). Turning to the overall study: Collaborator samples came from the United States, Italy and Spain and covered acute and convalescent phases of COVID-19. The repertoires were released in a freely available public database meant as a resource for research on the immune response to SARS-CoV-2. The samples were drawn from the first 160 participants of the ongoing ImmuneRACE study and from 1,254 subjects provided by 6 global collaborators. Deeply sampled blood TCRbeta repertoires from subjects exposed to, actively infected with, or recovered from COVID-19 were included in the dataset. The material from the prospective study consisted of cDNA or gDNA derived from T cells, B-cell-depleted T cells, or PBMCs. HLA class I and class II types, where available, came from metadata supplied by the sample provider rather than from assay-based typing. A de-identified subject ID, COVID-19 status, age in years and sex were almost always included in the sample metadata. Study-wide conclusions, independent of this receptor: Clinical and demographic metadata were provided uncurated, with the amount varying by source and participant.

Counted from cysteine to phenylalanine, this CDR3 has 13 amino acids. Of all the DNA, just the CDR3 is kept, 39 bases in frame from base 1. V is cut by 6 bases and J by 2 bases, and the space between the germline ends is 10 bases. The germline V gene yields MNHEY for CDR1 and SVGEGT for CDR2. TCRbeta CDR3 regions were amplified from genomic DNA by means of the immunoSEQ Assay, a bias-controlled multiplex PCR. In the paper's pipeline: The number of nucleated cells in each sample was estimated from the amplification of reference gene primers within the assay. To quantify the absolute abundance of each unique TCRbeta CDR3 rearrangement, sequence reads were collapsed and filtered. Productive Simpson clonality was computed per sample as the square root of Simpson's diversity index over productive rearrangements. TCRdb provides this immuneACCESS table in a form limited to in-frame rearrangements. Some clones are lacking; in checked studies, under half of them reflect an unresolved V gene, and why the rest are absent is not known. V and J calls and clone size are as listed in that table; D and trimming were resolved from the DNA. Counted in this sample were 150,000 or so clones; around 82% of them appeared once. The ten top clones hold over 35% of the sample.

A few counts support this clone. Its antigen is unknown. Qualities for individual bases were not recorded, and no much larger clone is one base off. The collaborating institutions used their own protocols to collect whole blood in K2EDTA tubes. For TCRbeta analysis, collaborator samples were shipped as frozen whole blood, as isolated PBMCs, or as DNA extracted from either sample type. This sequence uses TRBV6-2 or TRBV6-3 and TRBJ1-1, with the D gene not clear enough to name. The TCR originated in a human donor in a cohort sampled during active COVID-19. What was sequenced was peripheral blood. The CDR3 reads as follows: CASSERANTEAFF. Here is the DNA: TGTGCCAGCAGCGAGAGAGCCAACACTGAAGCTTTCTTT.